This TCR beta chain was identified during a study of T cells in Graves' hyperthyroidism and ophthalmopathy. Study outcomes and limitations: Most thyroid clonotypes with frequency above 0.001 were detected in blood.

The table lists this clonotype with many counts. What it binds is not known. RNA transcripts were the template for amplifying TCR beta CDR3 regions. The HTBI primer set was used in a first-round RT-PCR of the TCR CDR3. A single record per CDR3 protein comes from TCRdb applying MiXCR to the multiplex PCR reads. The data hold nearly 250,000 distinct CDR3 sequences, with 16% observed a single time. CDR1 is SGHTA and CDR2 is FQGNSA in the germline V gene. The CDR3 runs 14 residues. Trimming cost V 6 bases and J 0 bases, with 11 bases left between them. V usage is TRBV7-2 and J usage is TRBJ1-1; D ambiguous. The clonotype originates from a woman aged 18 to 35 with Graves' ophthalmopathy. The sequencing sample was made of blood. Here the CDR3 reads CASRVPTVNTEAFF. The CDR3, as DNA: TGTGCCAGCAGAGTGCCCACGGTGAACACTGAAGCTTTCTTT.